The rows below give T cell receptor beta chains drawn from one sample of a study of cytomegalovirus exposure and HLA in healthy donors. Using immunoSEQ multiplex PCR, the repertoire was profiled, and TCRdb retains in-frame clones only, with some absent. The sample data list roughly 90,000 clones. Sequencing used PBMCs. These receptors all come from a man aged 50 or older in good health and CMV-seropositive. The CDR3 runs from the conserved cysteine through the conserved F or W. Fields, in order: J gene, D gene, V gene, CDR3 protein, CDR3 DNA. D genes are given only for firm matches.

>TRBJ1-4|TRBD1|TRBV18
CASSLGTGNEKLFF
TGTGCCAGCTCACTAGGGACAGGGAATGAAAAACTGTTTTTT
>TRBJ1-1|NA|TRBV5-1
CASSEQGNTEAFF
TGCGCCAGCAGCGAACAGGGGAACACTGAAGCTTTCTTT
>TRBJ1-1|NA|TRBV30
CAWRTHFGTEAFF
TGTGCCTGGAGGACACACTTCGGCACTGAAGCTTTCTTT
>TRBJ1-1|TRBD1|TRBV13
CASSLDREAFF
TGTGCCAGCAGCTTGGACAGGGAAGCTTTCTTT
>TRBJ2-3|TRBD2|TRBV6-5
CASSPSGKRDTQYF
TGTGCCAGCAGTCCTAGCGGGAAAAGGGATACGCAGTATTTT
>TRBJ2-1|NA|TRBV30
CAWSVHGNYNEQFF
TGTGCCTGGAGTGTACACGGGAACTACAATGAGCAGTTCTTC
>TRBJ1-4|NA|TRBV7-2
CASSSLRREKLFF
TGTGCCAGCAGCTCCTTGAGGAGGGAAAAACTGTTTTTT
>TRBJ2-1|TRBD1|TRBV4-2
CASSQEQGAEYNEQFF
TGTGCCAGCAGCCAAGAGCAGGGGGCAGAGTACAATGAGCAGTTCTTC
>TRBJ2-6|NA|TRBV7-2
CASSPGMGNSGANVLTF
TGTGCCAGCAGCCCAGGGATGGGAAACTCTGGGGCCAACGTCCTGACTTTC
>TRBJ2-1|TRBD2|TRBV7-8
CASSLARWVAGEGEQFF
TGTGCCAGCAGCTTAGCGCGGTGGGTAGCGGGAGAAGGTGAGCAGTTCTTC
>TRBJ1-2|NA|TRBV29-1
CSVSTKGTTNYGYTF
TGCAGCGTTTCCACAAAGGGGACAACTAACTATGGCTACACCTTC
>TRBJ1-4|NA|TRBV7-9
CASSLGTLNEKLFF
TGTGCCAGCAGCTTGGGCACATTGAATGAAAAACTGTTTTTT
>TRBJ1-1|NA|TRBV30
CAWSLLTGQFNAEAFF
TGTGCCTGGAGTCTTTTGACAGGCCAATTCAACGCTGAAGCTTTCTTT
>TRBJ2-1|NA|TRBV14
CASSRGAAFGEQFF
TGTGCCAGCAGCCGGGGAGCGGCCTTTGGTGAGCAGTTCTTC
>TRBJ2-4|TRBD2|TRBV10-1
CASSSGTSSAKNIQYF
TGCGCCAGCAGCTCCGGGACTAGCAGCGCCAAAAACATTCAGTACTTC
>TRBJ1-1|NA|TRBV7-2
CASSPSGTQDTEAFF
TGTGCCAGCAGCCCTTCCGGGACACAGGACACTGAAGCTTTCTTT
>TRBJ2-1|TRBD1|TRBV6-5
CASSYGLETGGDEQFF
TGTGCCAGCAGTTACGGCCTGGAGACAGGGGGCGATGAGCAGTTCTTC
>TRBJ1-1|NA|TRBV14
CASSHRNRNTEAFF
TGTGCCAGCAGCCATCGTAACAGGAACACTGAAGCTTTCTTT
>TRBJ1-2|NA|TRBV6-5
CASSYGGGIYGYTF
TGTGCCAGCAGTTACGGGGGGGGAATTTATGGCTACACCTTC
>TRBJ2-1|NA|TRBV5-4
CASSLIASGEWRQFF
TGTGCCAGCAGCTTGATAGCATCAGGGGAGTGGAGGCAGTTCTTC
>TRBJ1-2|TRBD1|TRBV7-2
CASSPDRAYGYTF
TGTGCCAGCAGCCCGGACAGGGCCTATGGCTACACCTTC
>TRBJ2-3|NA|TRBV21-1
CASSKVREGHTQYF
TGTGCCAGCAGCAAGGTACGGGAGGGACATACGCAGTATTTT
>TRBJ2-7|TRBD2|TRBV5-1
CASSLRSASGTAYEQYF
TGCGCCAGCAGCTTGAGGTCGGCTAGCGGGACTGCATACGAGCAGTACTTC
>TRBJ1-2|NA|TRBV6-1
CASVHSRPNYGYTF
TGTGCCAGTGTCCACAGCAGACCTAACTATGGCTACACCTTC
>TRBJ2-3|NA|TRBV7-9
CASSLKWRGGTDTQYF
TGTGCCAGCAGCTTAAAATGGAGGGGCGGCACAGATACGCAGTATTTT
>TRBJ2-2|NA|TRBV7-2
CASSLPLTGELFF
TGTGCCAGCAGCCTGCCACTGACCGGGGAGCTGTTTTTT
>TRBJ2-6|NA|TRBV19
CASSFPIPSGANVLTF
TGTGCCAGTAGTTTCCCTATCCCCTCTGGGGCCAACGTCCTGACTTTC
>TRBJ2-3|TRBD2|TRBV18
CASSLRIRGRAHTDTQYF
TGTGCCAGCTCACTAAGAATACGCGGGAGGGCTCACACAGATACGCAGTATTTT
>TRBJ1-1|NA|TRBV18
CASSPPGDFEAFF
TGTGCCAGCTCACCACCAGGAGATTTTGAAGCTTTCTTT
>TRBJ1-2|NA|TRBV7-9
CASSLGAGGYTF
TGTGCCAGCAGCTTAGGTGCGGGCGGCTACACCTTC
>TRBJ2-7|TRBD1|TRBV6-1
CASLGTGDSYEQYF
TGTGCCAGCTTAGGGACAGGGGACTCCTACGAGCAGTACTTC
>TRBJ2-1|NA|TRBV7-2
CASSPPAGRGNEQFF
TGTGCCAGCAGCCCCCCAGCGGGCCGTGGCAATGAGCAGTTCTTC
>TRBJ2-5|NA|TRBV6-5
CASSRRDQETQYF
TGTGCCAGCAGCCGACGGGACCAAGAGACCCAGTACTTC
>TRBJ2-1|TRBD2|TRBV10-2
CASSGLQQFF
TGCGCCAGCTCGGGACTACAGCAGTTCTTC
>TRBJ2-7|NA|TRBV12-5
CASGLGQRTYEQYF
TGTGCTAGTGGTTTAGGTCAGCGAACGTACGAGCAGTACTTC
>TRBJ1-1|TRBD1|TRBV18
CASSDQGGNTEAFF
TGTGCCAGCTCAGACCAGGGGGGGAACACTGAAGCTTTCTTT
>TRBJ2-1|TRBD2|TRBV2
CASRGLAGHNEQFF
TGTGCCAGCAGAGGACTAGCGGGGCACAATGAGCAGTTCTTC
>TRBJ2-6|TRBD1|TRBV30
CAWIQGAGGPSGANVLTF
TGTGCCTGGATCCAAGGGGCAGGGGGTCCATCTGGGGCCAACGTCCTGACTTTC
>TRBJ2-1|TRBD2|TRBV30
CAWSLGLAGVVQFF
TGTGCCTGGAGTCTAGGACTAGCGGGAGTGGTGCAGTTCTTC
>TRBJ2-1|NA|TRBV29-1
CSVLPSLNNEQFF
TGCAGCGTTTTACCTAGCCTTAACAATGAGCAGTTCTTC